This TCR beta chain was identified during a study of blood T cell repertoires in COVID-19. Background on the study: The origin of the acute and convalescent COVID-19 samples was the United States, Italy and Spain. Sources were T cells, B-cell-depleted T cells, or PBMCs; the material itself was cDNA or gDNA.

Authors' processing steps: The authors estimated nucleated cell counts from reference gene primer amplification. Only in-frame clones appear in the TCRdb table, and some are missing; sequencing was by immunoSEQ multiplex PCR. V, J and clone size derive from that table, while D and trimming were established from the DNA sequence. The sample holds hundreds of thousands of clones, roughly 85% seen once. Assignment of participants to cohorts was predicated upon participant-reported clinical history. This CDR3 is 15 amino acids long. Germline-derived CDR1 and CDR2 are SGHRS and YFSETQ. J lost 5 bases, V lost 0 bases, and 0 bases had no gene match.

The sequenced sample was PBMCs or T cells enriched from blood (not recorded which). The chain employs TRBV5-1 and TRBJ1-6; 9 nucleotides agree with TRBD1. The origin of this receptor is a woman aged 50 to 60 with acute COVID-19. CDR3 in DNA: TGCGCCAGCAGCTTGGGGACAGGGGATAATTCACCCCTCCACTTT. Its protein is CASSLGTGDNSPLHF. The full variable domain, in which reference TRBV5-1 and TRBJ1-6 provide the parts outside the CDR3, is KAGVTQTPRYLIKTRGQQVTLSCSPISGHRSVSWYQQTPGQGLQFLFEYFSETQRNKGNFPGRFSGRQFSNSRSEMNVSTLELGDSALYLCASSLGTGDNSPLHFGNGTRLTVT.